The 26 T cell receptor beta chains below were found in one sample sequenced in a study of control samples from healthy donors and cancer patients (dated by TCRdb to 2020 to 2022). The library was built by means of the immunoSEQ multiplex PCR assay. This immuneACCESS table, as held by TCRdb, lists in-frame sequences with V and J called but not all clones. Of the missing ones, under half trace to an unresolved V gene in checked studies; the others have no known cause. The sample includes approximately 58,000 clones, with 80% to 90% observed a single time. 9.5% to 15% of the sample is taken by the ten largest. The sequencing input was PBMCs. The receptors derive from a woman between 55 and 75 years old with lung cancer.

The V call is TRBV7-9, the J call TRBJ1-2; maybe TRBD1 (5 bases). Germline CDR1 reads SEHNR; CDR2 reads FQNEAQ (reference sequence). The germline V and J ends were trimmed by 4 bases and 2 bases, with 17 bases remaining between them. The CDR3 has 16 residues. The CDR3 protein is CASSSSDISLNYGYTF. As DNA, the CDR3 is TGTGCCAGCAGCTCCTCGGACATTTCCCTAAACTATGGCTACACCTTC.

CDR3 residues: CASSGTGTNEQFF. CDR3 nucleotides: TGCGCCAGCAGCGGGACAGGGACGAATGAGCAGTTCTTC. The genes are TRBV5-1 and TRBJ2-1; 9 bases match TRBD1. There are 13 residues in the CDR3. V was clipped by 4 bases and J by 7 bases; unmatched bases: 3. Germline-derived CDR1 and CDR2 are SGHRS and YFSETQ.

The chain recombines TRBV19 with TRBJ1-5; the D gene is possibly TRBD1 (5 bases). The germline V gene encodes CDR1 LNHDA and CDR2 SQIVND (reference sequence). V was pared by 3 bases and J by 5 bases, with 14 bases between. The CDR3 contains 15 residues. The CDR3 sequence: CASSMLRGDHQPQHF. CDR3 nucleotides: TGTGCCAGTAGTATGCTTCGGGGGGACCATCAGCCCCAGCATTTT.

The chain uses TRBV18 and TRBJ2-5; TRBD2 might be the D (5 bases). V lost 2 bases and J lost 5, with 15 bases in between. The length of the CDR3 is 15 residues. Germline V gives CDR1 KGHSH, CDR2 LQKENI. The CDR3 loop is CASSPSGNPGETQYF. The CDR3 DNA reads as TGTGCCAGCTCACCAAGCGGTAACCCCGGGGAGACCCAGTACTTC.

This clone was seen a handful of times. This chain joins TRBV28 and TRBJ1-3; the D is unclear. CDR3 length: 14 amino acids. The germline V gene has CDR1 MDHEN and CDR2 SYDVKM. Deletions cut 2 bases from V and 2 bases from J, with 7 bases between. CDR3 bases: TGTGCCAGCAGTTTAGGTAGGGCTGGAAACACCATATATTTT. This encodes CASSLGRAGNTIYF.

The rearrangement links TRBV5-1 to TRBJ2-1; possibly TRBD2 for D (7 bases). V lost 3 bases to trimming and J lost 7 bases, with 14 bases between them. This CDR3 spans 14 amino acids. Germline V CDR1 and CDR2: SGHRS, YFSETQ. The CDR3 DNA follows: TGCGCCAGCAGCTCCAAGGGGGAGGGGAATGAGCAGTTCTTC. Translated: CASSSKGEGNEQFF. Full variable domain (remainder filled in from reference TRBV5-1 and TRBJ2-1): KAGVTQTPRYLIKTRGQQVTLSCSPISGHRSVSWYQQTPGQGLQFLFEYFSETQRNKGNFPGRFSGRQFSNSRSEMNVSTLELGDSALYLCASSSKGEGNEQFFGPGTRLTVL.

The CDR3 is CASSFGDRLAAPLHF. The DNA for the CDR3 is TGTGCCAGCAGCTTTGGGGACAGGTTGGCGGCACCCCTCCACTTT. The chain joins TRBV7-8 to TRBJ1-6; 8 bases align to TRBD1. CDR1 and CDR2 from the germline V gene are SGHVS and FQNEAQ. The CDR3 contains 15 residues. The trim removed 3 bases at V and 11 bases at J, leaving 9 bases unmatched.

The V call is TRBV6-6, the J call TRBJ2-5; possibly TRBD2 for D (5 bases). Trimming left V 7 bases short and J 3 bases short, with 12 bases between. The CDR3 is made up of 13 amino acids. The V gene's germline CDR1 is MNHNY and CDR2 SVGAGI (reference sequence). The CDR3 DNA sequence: TGTGCCAGCACCTCCCGGGGAGAAGAGACCCAGTACTTC. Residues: CASTSRGEETQYF.

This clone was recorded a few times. The CDR3 bases are TGTGCCATCAGTGAGTCTGGTGGAAGCTATGGCTACACCTTC. Residues: CAISESGGSYGYTF. The chain is built from TRBV10-3 and TRBJ1-2; unclear D gene. The CDR3 totals 14 residues. CDR1 ENHRY and CDR2 SYGVKD come from the germline V gene. The V and J ends lost 0 bases and 4 bases respectively, with 9 bases between them.

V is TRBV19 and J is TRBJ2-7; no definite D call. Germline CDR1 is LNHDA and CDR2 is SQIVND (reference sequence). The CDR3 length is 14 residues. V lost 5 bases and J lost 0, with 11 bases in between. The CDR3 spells CASSAGESSYEQYF. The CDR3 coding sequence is TGTGCCAGTAGTGCAGGCGAAAGCTCCTACGAGCAGTACTTC. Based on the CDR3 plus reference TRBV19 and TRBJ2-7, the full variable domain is DGGITQSPKYLFRKEGQNVTLSCEQNLNHDAMYWYRQDPGQGLRLIYYSQIVNDFQKGDIAEGYSVSREKKESFPLTVTSAQKNPTAFYLCASSAGESSYEQYFGPGTRLTVT.

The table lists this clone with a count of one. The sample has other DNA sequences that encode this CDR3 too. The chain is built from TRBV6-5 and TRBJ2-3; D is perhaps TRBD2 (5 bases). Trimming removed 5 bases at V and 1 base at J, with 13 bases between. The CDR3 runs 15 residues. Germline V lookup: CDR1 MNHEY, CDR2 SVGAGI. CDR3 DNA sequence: TGTGCCAGCAGTCCCCCCGGACTGCGCACAGATACGCAGTATTTT. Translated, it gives CASSPPGLRTDTQYF.

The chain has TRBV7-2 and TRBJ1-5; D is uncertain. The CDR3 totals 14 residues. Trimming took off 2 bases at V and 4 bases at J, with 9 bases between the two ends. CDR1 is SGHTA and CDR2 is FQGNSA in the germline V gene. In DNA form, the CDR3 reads TGTGCCAGCAGCTTATCGCCTAATAATCAGCCCCAGCATTTT. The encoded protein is CASSLSPNNQPQHF.

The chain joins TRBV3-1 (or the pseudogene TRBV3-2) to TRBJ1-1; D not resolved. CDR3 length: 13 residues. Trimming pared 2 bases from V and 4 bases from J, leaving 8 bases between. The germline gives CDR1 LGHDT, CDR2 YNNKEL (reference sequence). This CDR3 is CASSQIRLTEAFF. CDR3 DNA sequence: TGTGCCAGCAGCCAAATAAGGCTCACTGAAGCTTTCTTT.

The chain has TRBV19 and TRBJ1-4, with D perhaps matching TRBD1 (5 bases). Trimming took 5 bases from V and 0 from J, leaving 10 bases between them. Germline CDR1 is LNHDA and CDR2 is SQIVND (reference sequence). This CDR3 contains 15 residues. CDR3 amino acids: CASSAQGATNEKLFF. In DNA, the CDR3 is TGTGCCAGTAGTGCCCAGGGCGCAACTAATGAAAAACTGTTTTTT.

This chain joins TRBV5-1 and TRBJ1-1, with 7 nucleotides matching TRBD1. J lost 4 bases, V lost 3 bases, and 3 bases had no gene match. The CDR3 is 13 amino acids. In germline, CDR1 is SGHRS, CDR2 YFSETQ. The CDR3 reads CASSSGGITEAFF. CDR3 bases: TGCGCCAGCAGCTCAGGGGGAATCACTGAAGCTTTCTTT. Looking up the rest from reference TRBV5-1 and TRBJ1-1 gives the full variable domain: KAGVTQTPRYLIKTRGQQVTLSCSPISGHRSVSWYQQTPGQGLQFLFEYFSETQRNKGNFPGRFSGRQFSNSRSEMNVSTLELGDSALYLCASSSGGITEAFFGQGTRLTVV.

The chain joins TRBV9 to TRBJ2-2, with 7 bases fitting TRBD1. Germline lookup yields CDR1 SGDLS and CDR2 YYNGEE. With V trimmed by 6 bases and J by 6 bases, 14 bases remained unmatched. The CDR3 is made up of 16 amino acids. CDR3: CASTIYDRAYAGELFF. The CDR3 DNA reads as TGTGCCAGCACCATTTATGACAGGGCATATGCCGGGGAGCTGTTTTTT.

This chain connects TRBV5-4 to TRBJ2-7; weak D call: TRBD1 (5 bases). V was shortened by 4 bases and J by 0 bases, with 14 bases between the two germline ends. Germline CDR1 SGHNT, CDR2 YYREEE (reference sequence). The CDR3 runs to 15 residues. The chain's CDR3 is CASSTRQKSSYEQYF. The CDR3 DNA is TGTGCCAGCAGCACGCGACAGAAGAGCTCCTACGAGCAGTACTTC.

The CDR3 here is CASSVAAGGPGETQYF. The CDR3 nucleotides read TGTGCCAGCAGCGTAGCAGCGGGAGGGCCGGGGGAGACCCAGTACTTC. V usage is TRBV9 and J usage is TRBJ2-5; 10 bases fit TRBD2. J lost 5 bases, V lost 0 bases, and 7 bases had no gene match. CDR1 and CDR2 (germline): SGDLS, YYNGEE. The CDR3 length is 16 residues.

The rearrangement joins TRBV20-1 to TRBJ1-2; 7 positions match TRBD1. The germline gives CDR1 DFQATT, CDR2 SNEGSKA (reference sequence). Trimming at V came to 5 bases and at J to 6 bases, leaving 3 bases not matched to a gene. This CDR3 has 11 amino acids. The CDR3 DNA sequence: TGCAGTGCTCTAACAGGGGATGGCTACACCTTC. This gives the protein CSALTGDGYTF.

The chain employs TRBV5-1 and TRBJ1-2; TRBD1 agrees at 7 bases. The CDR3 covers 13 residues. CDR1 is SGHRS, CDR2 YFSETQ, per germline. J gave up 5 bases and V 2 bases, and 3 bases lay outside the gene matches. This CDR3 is CASSLQQGYGYTF. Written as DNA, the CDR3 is TGCGCCAGCAGCTTACAACAGGGGTATGGCTACACCTTC.

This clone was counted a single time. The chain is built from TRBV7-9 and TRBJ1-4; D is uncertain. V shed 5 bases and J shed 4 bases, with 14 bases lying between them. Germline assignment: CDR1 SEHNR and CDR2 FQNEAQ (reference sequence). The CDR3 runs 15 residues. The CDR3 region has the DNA TGTGCCAGCAGCCCGGGTCGCACTGTTAATGAAAAACTGTTTTTT. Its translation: CASSPGRTVNEKLFF.

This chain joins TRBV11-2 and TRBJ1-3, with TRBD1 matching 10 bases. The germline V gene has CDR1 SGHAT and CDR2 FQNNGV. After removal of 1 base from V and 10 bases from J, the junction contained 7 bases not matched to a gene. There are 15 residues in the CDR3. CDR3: CASSLAPGQGRTIYF. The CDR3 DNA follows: TGTGCCAGCAGCTTAGCCCCGGGACAGGGGAGAACCATATATTTT.

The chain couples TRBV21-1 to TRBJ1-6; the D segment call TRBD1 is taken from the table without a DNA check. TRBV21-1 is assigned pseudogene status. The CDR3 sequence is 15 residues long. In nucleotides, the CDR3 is TGTGCCAGCAGCAAAGACAGGGAAGGTAAGTCACCCCTCCACTTT. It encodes CASSKDREGKSPLHF.

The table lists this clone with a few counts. The CDR3 region is CASSLVVGLAAYEQYF. The CDR3 DNA sequence: TGTGCCAGCAGCTTGGTGGTGGGACTAGCAGCGTACGAGCAGTACTTC. The V call is TRBV5-5, the J call TRBJ2-7; the match to TRBD2 covers 9 bases. The CDR3 covers 16 residues. Germline V gene data show CDR1 as SGHKS and CDR2 as YYEKEE (reference sequence). Unmatched junction bases numbered 8, after V lost 0 bases and J lost 4 bases.

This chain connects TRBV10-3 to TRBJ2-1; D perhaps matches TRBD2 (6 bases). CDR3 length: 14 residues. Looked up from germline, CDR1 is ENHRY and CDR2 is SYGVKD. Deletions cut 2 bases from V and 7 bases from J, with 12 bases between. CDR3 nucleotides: TGTGCCATCAGTGAGCGGGACTTAGGGAATGAGCAGTTCTTC. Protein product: CAISERDLGNEQFF.

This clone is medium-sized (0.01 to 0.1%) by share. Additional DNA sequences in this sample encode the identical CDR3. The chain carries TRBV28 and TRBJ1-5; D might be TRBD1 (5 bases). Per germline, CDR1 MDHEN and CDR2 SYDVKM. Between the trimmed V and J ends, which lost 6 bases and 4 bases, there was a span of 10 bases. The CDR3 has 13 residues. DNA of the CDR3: TGTGCCAGCAGCATAGAGGGGAATCAGCCCCAGCATTTT. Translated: CASSIEGNQPQHF.